This TCR beta chain was sequenced during a study of cytomegalovirus exposure and HLA in healthy donors. Findings of the study overall: V- and J-gene trimming of TCR beta was linked (in a later analysis) to a missense DCLRE1C variant.

Both 60 Vbeta primers and 13 Jbeta primers went into the PCR. Measured with immunoSEQ multiplex PCR; TCRdb has only the in-frame clones, and not every one. The table records under 200,000 clones, around 80% of them present only once. This clone was observed a single time. Its target is unknown. This clonotype originated in a woman between 25 and 40 years old in good health and CMV-seropositive. The sample taken for sequencing was PBMCs.

The CDR3 protein is CASSEETPGAFF. Here the CDR3 DNA reads TGTGCCAGCAGCGAAGAAACACCGGGAGCTTTCTTT. The V gene is TRBV11-2, the J gene TRBJ1-1; D is unresolved. The V gene lost 5 bases and the J gene lost 10 bases, with 14 bases spanning the gap. Germline assignment: CDR1 SGHAT and CDR2 FQNNGV. The CDR3 loop spans 12 amino acids. Looking up the rest from reference TRBV11-2 and TRBJ1-1 gives the full variable domain: EAGVAQSPRYKIIEKRQSVAFWCNPISGHATLYWYQQILGQGPKLLIQFQNNGVVDDSQLPKDRFSAERLKGVDSTLKIQPAKLEDSAVYLCASSEETPGAFFGQGTRLTVV.